This T cell receptor beta chain originates from a study of blood T cells in healthy people across ages. A second roughly 6 to 11 cycle PCR used barcoded and J-beta primers. MiXCR was run by TCRdb on the 5' RACE reads, yielding one entry per CDR3 protein. This repertoire shows around 1,000,000 distinct CDR3 sequences, approximately 25% found once; its top ten account for 0.65% to 0.75%. This clonotype was detected ten times or more. Germline CDR1 reads MNHEY; CDR2 reads SVGEGT. Trimming removed 8 bases from V and 5 bases from J; junction bases left unmatched: 12. The CDR3 is 14 residues long. These data were also filed under a second study, of T cells of mothers and their children.

This clonotype was obtained from a girl aged 2 to 9 in good health. Sequenced: blood. The chain has TRBV6-2 or TRBV6-3 and TRBJ2-7; 7 positions agree with TRBD1. The CDR3 coding sequence is TGTGCCAGCGGGGGCCGACAGGGAAGGGACGAGCAGTACTTC. Translated, it gives CASGGRQGRDEQYF.